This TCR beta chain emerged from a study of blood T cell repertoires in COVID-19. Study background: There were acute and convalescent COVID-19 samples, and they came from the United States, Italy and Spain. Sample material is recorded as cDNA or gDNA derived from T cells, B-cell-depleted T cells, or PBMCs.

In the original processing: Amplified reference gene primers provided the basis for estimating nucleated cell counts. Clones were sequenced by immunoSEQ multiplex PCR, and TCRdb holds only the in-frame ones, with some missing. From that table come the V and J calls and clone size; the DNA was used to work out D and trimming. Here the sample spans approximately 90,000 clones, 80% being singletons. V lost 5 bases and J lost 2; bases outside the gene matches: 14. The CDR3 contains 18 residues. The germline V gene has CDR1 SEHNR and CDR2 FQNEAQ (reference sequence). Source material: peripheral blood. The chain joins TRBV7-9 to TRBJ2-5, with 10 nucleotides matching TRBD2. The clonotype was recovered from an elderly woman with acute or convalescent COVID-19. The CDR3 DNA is TGTGCCAGCAGCCCGAAGTGGGCTAGCGGGAGTCGGCAAGAGACCCAGTACTTC. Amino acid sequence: CASSPKWASGSRQETQYF.